These 22 T cell receptor beta chains originate from one sample sequenced in a study of human T cells and chemical hapten exposure. TCRdb used MiXCR to reprocess the RACE reads, holding one entry per CDR3 protein. The repertoire consists of around 120,000 distinct CDR3 sequences, with around 10% occurring once and the leading ten covering around 1.4%. As for time point: patch test 1, 2 weeks after DPC sensitization. Stated treatment: therapeutic diphenylcyclopropenone sensitization with weekly scalp DPC. The sequences come from whole blood, collected in connection with sensitization to the hapten diphenylcyclopropenone (DPC). The source of these receptors is a woman in her fifties or sixties with alopecia areata. Some clones in this sample may be carry-over from other donors' samples.

This rearrangement joins TRBV7-2 to TRBJ2-2; D is uncertain. V lost 5 bases and J 5 bases, leaving 9 bases between the germline ends. Per germline, CDR1 SGHTA and CDR2 FQGNSA. This CDR3 spans 13 amino acids. The CDR3, as DNA: TGTGCCAGCAGCCAGACCGAGACCGGGGAGCTGTTTTTT. Translated, it gives CASSQTETGELFF.

J is TRBJ2-7 and V is TRBV7-6; D is perhaps TRBD1 (5 bases). Germline assignment: CDR1 SGHVS and CDR2 FNYEAQ. The V gene lost 5 bases and the J gene lost 6 bases, with 20 bases spanning the gap. CDR3 size: 15 residues. The CDR3 DNA follows: TGTGCCAGCAGCCCTAGGGTACAGGACGGAGCCGAGCAGTACTTC. Protein product: CASSPRVQDGAEQYF.

The V and J genes are TRBV2 and TRBJ1-2; D is unresolved. Trimming pared 3 bases from V and 1 base from J, leaving 9 bases between. Germline lookup yields CDR1 SNHLY and CDR2 FYNNEI. The CDR3 is 14 amino acids. The CDR3 spells CASSDLQINYGYTF. In DNA, the CDR3 is TGTGCCAGCAGTGATTTGCAGATTAACTATGGCTACACCTTC.

In its sample, this clonotype was seen once. A much bigger clone sits one base away, suggesting this may be a read error. This likely comes from a read error, as the CDR3 has no conserved phenylalanine or tryptophan at its end. The chain uses TRBV29-1 and TRBJ2-3; D gene ambiguous. The V end lost 7 bases, the J end lost 6 bases, and 14 bases lay between the germline ends. This CDR3 has 12 amino acids. CDR1 and CDR2 from the germline V gene are SQVTM and ANQGSEA. The CDR3 DNA follows: TGCAGCGCCGAAGGGTCGCCCGATACGCAGTATTAT. Encoded protein: CSAEGSPDTQYY.

This sequence joins TRBV7-2 and TRBJ2-7; D ambiguous. V dropped 5 bases and J dropped 4 bases, with 12 bases sitting between them. CDR1 is SGHTA and CDR2 is FQGNSA in the germline V gene. This CDR3 spans 13 amino acids. The CDR3, as DNA: TGTGCCAGCAGCCCGTACAACAAGTACGAGCAGTACTTC. Amino acids: CASSPYNKYEQYF.

The genes are TRBV27 and TRBJ2-1; no clear D. The CDR3 runs to 13 residues. Germline CDR1 and CDR2: MNHEY and SMNVEV (reference sequence). The V gene lost 2 bases and the J gene lost 4 bases, with 6 bases spanning the gap. CDR3 in DNA: TGTGCCAGCAGTTTAAACGGGTACAATGAGCAGTTCTTC. Translated, it gives CASSLNGYNEQFF.

This clonotype came up a few times. The chain recombines TRBV5-1 with TRBJ2-7, with D possibly being TRBD1 or TRBD2 (5 bases each). This CDR3 is built from 14 residues. Germline CDR1 reads SGHRS; CDR2 reads YFSETQ. With 4 bases removed from V and 0 bases from J, the gap between germline ends came to 11 bases. CDR3 in amino acids: CASSRFGTSYEQYF. The CDR3 bases are TGCGCCAGCAGCCGATTCGGGACCTCCTACGAGCAGTACTTC.

With respect to this clonotype: A much larger clone differs by one base, so this may be a read error. The chain is built from TRBV12-3 or TRBV12-4 and TRBJ2-5; D perhaps matches TRBD2 (5 bases). The CDR3 is made up of 14 amino acids. The CDR3 loop is CASSRQLGLETRYF. The CDR3 coding sequence is TGTGCCAGCAGCCGCCAACTAGGCCTGGAGACCCGGTACTTC.

In this sample, this clonotype turned up many times. This rearrangement joins TRBV6-6 to TRBJ1-5; D is unclear. The CDR3 length is 16 residues. CDR1 is MNHNY and CDR2 is SVGAGI in the germline V gene (reference sequence). With 6 bases removed from V and 5 bases from J, the gap between germline ends came to 20 bases. This chain's CDR3 is CASRSRDERAHQPQHF. Written as DNA, the CDR3 is TGTGCCAGCAGATCACGGGATGAAAGGGCGCATCAGCCCCAGCATTTT.

The rearrangement uses TRBV6-2 or TRBV6-3 and TRBJ1-1, with D hard to call. Germline V gene lookup returns CDR1 MNHEY and CDR2 SVGEGT. V lost 6 bases and J 8 bases, leaving 10 bases between the germline ends. The length of the CDR3 is 11 residues. For the CDR3, the DNA is TGTGCCAGCAGCCAAGGACCGGAAGCTTTCTTT. It specifies CASSQGPEAFF.

This rearrangement joins TRBV29-1 to TRBJ2-5; D perhaps matches TRBD2 (6 bases). V shed 7 bases and J shed 4 bases, with 13 bases lying between them. Germline loops: CDR1 SQVTM, CDR2 ANQGSEA. The CDR3 covers 12 residues. CDR3 DNA sequence: TGCAGCGCTACCCTGGAGGGAGAGACCCAGTACTTC. Its protein product is CSATLEGETQYF.

The chain links TRBV29-1 to TRBJ2-3; 7 bases match TRBD2. Germline V gene lookup returns CDR1 SQVTM and CDR2 ANQGSEA. This CDR3 contains 13 residues. After removal of 2 bases from V and 3 bases from J, the junction contained 2 bases not matched to a gene. Here the CDR3 reads CSVESRETDTQYF. The CDR3 coding sequence is TGCAGCGTTGAATCGCGGGAGACAGATACGCAGTATTTT.

This clonotype has only a few counts. In DNA form, the CDR3 reads TGTGCCAGCAGTTCACCAGCGGGAGGAATCGAGCAGTACTTC. Translation gives CASSSPAGGIEQYF. The V and J genes are TRBV28 and TRBJ2-7; TRBD2 matches 9 bases. The ends lost 4 bases at V and 6 bases at J; junction bases unmatched: 7. The CDR3 covers 14 residues. Germline CDR1 is MDHEN and CDR2 is SYDVKM.

This clonotype occurred a few times. The V gene is TRBV7-2, the J gene TRBJ1-3; weak D call: TRBD1 (5 bases). Trimming removed 1 base at V and 4 bases at J, with 8 bases between. Per the germline V gene, CDR1 is SGHTA and CDR2 is FQGNSA. The CDR3 covers 14 residues. The CDR3 DNA reads as TGTGCCAGCAGCTTAGATGCAGGGGGAAACACCATATATTTT. It codes for CASSLDAGGNTIYF.

The V gene is TRBV6-5, the J gene TRBJ2-4; 7 nucleotides line up with TRBD1. V gave up 8 bases and J gave up 8 bases; unmatched junction bases: 12. The CDR3 runs 14 residues. The germline V gene has CDR1 MNHEY and CDR2 SVGAGI. The CDR3 DNA is TGTGCCAGCGGGGCCAGAGAGAGGGGGCACATTCAGTACTTC. Amino acids: CASGARERGHIQYF.

The chain links TRBV4-1 to TRBJ2-1, with 7 bases that match TRBD2. Per the germline V gene, CDR1 is MGHRA and CDR2 is YSYEKL. Trimming cost V 2 bases and J 4 bases; bases outside gene matches: 8. CDR3 length: 16 residues. The CDR3 region has the DNA TGCGCCAGCAGCCAACAATTCCCGGGACTATACAATGAGCAGTTCTTC. Encoded protein: CASSQQFPGLYNEQFF.

The chain couples TRBV18 to TRBJ2-3; 9 bases are shared with TRBD1. Germline V gene sequence: CDR1 KGHSH, CDR2 LQKENI. Trimming took 4 bases from V and 5 from J; bases not matched to a gene: 4. The CDR3 runs 14 residues. CDR3 loop: CASSHGTGRDTQYF. CDR3 DNA sequence: TGTGCCAGCTCACACGGGACAGGGAGAGATACGCAGTATTTT.

Ten or more counts support this clonotype. J is TRBJ1-2 and V is TRBV6-2 or TRBV6-3; D gene ambiguous. Per the germline V gene, CDR1 is MNHEY and CDR2 is SVGEGT. The CDR3 covers 13 residues. V dropped 2 bases and J dropped 5 bases, with 9 bases sitting between them. CDR3 residues: CASSYGQNYGYTF. CDR3 nucleotides: TGTGCCAGCAGTTACGGCCAGAATTATGGCTACACCTTC.

This clonotype was counted between two and nine times. The chain has TRBV12-3 or TRBV12-4 and TRBJ1-2; D is ambiguous. The CDR3 contains 15 residues. V dropped 0 bases and J dropped 2 bases, with 10 bases sitting between them. CDR3 in amino acids: CASSLAHSPNYGYTF. CDR3 nucleotide sequence: TGTGCCAGCAGTTTAGCGCACTCACCGAACTATGGCTACACCTTC.

In its sample, this clonotype was seen many times. The chain combines TRBV21-1 with TRBJ2-5. TRBV21-1 has pseudogene status. The length of the CDR3 is 12 residues. The CDR3 region is CASSKVVETQYF. CDR3 in DNA: TGTGCCAGCAGCAAAGTGGTAGAGACCCAGTACTTC.

This clonotype was counted ten times or more. This rearrangement joins TRBV9 to TRBJ2-5; 7 nucleotides align to TRBD2. With V trimmed by 2 bases and J by 3 bases, 7 bases remained unmatched. This CDR3 is built from 15 residues. Germline V gene data show CDR1 as SGDLS and CDR2 as YYNGEE. CDR3 DNA sequence: TGTGCCAGCAGCGTCCGGGGGGACGGCGAAGAGACCCAGTACTTC. Encoded protein: CASSVRGDGEETQYF. Together with reference TRBV9 and TRBJ2-5, the CDR3 gives the full variable domain: DSGVTQTPKHLITATGQRVTLRCSPRSGDLSVYWYQQSLDQGLQFLIQYYNGEERAKGNILERFSAQQFPDLHSELNLSSLELGDSALYFCASSVRGDGEETQYFGPGTRLLVL.

This clonotype was observed many times. The chain recombines TRBV28 with TRBJ1-1; perhaps TRBD1 as D (5 bases). The V gene lost 6 bases and the J gene lost 3 bases, with 8 bases spanning the gap. CDR3 length: 12 amino acids. The germline V gene encodes CDR1 MDHEN and CDR2 SYDVKM. The CDR3 is CASRETDTEAFF. The CDR3 DNA is TGTGCCAGCAGGGAGACAGACACTGAAGCTTTCTTT.